A selection of T cell receptor beta chains follows, all from one sample in a study of spatial heterogeneity in lung cancer. TCRdb recomputed calls from the 5' RACE reads with MiXCR, one row per CDR3 protein. The sample carries 3,000 to 3,500 distinct CDR3 sequences, more than 35% recorded once. Sequenced here: PBMCs, sampled at surgery. Receptors were obtained from a male donor with early-stage non-small cell lung cancer. Each CDR3 is given with its conserved first and last residue. A D gene is named only where the DNA matches it firmly. Size tells how often a clone was seen (once, few, many) or the class of an expanded clone, and some rows leave it out.

large	TRBD2	TRBJ2-7	TRBV14	CASSQGLAGSYEQYF	TGTGCCAGCAGCCAGGGACTAGCGGGCTCCTACGAGCAGTACTTC
-	-	TRBJ2-7	TRBV5-6	CASSLRRADYEQYF	TGTGCCAGCAGCTTGCGACGGGCGGACTACGAGCAGTACTTC
medium-sized	-	TRBJ2-2	TRBV7-9	CASNPGWYPPQTGELFF	TGTGCCAGCAACCCCGGTTGGTACCCACCACAAACCGGGGAGCTGTTTTTT
-	-	TRBJ2-5	TRBV18	CASSPNSDGTQYF	TGTGCCAGCTCACCCAATTCGGATGGGACCCAGTACTTC
medium-sized	TRBD1	TRBJ1-1	TRBV20-1	CSARVDRVGTEAFF	TGCAGTGCTAGGGTGGACAGGGTGGGGACTGAAGCTTTCTTT
-	TRBD1	TRBJ2-5	TRBV7-6	CASSLVGTGEETQYF	TGTGCCAGCAGCTTAGTAGGGACAGGGGAAGAGACCCAGTACTTC
once	-	TRBJ1-1	TRBV7-2	CASSRTVDGTEAFF	TGTGCCAGCAGCCGGACAGTCGATGGGACTGAAGCTTTCTTT
once	-	TRBJ2-5	TRBV4-1	CASSSRAVSFQETQYF	TGCGCCAGCAGCTCGAGAGCCGTCTCCTTCCAAGAGACCCAGTACTTC
-	-	TRBJ2-5	TRBV6-1	CASPGEETQYF	TGTGCCAGCCCGGGGGAAGAGACCCAGTACTTC
-	-	TRBJ2-1	TRBV6-6	CASQPGGGRAYNEQFF	TGTGCCAGTCAACCCGGTGGGGGTCGTGCCTACAATGAGCAGTTCTTC
-	TRBD2	TRBJ2-3	TRBV29-1	CSASGGRLTDTQYF	TGCAGTGCTAGCGGGGGGCGCCTCACAGATACGCAGTATTTT
-	TRBD2	TRBJ2-1	TRBV20-1	CSARDTPGLAGLSSYNEQFF	TGCAGTGCTAGAGATACCCCAGGACTAGCGGGGTTAAGCTCCTACAATGAGCAGTTCTTC
-	TRBD2	TRBJ2-3	TRBV9	CASSVEASGGADTQYF	TGTGCCAGCAGCGTAGAGGCTAGCGGGGGGGCTGATACGCAGTATTTT
-	-	TRBJ2-7	TRBV20-1	CSALYPSGYEQYF	TGCAGTGCTTTATACCCTTCGGGGTACGAGCAGTACTTC
-	-	TRBJ2-7	TRBV30	CAWSVLGYEQYF	TGTGCCTGGAGTGTATTGGGGTACGAGCAGTACTTC
-	TRBD1	TRBJ2-7	TRBV12-3/TRBV12-4	CASSFTGTGGYEQYF	TGTGCCAGCAGTTTTACCGGGACAGGTGGATACGAGCAGTACTTC
-	-	TRBJ1-1	TRBV5-5	CASSKGGAVMNTEAFF	TGTGCCAGCAGCAAGGGGGGGGCAGTCATGAACACTGAAGCTTTCTTT
-	-	TRBJ2-2	TRBV2	CASRQVGLGTGELFF	TGTGCCAGCAGACAAGTGGGGCTTGGCACCGGGGAGCTGTTTTTT
many	-	TRBJ1-4	TRBV28	CASSFPASEKLFF	TGTGCCAGCAGCTTTCCGGCCAGCGAAAAACTGTTTTTT
large	-	TRBJ2-7	TRBV7-9	CASSSGSLAYEQYF	TGTGCCAGCAGCTCTGGATCCCTCGCCTACGAGCAGTACTTC
medium-sized	-	TRBJ1-4	TRBV20-1	CSARDAYGRRGEKLFF	TGCAGTGCTAGAGATGCGTACGGGAGACGGGGTGAAAAACTGTTTTTT
-	-	TRBJ1-5	TRBV4-1	CASSQLFLGRGNQPQHF	TGCGCCAGCAGCCAGTTATTCCTGGGTCGGGGCAATCAGCCCCAGCATTTT
many	-	TRBJ2-2	TRBV29-1	CSVGARGNAGELFF	TGCAGCGTTGGGGCTCGCGGAAACGCCGGGGAGCTGTTTTTT
-	-	TRBJ2-2	TRBV3-1	CASSLQGTGELFF	TGTGCCAGCAGCCTTCAGGGGACCGGGGAGCTGTTTTTT
-	-	TRBJ2-1	TRBV29-1	CSVRVLAYNEQFF	TGCAGCGTCCGAGTGTTAGCCTACAATGAGCAGTTCTTC
-	-	TRBJ1-5	TRBV20-1	CSARDQLPMQPQHF	TGCAGTGCTAGAGATCAACTTCCGATGCAGCCCCAGCATTTT